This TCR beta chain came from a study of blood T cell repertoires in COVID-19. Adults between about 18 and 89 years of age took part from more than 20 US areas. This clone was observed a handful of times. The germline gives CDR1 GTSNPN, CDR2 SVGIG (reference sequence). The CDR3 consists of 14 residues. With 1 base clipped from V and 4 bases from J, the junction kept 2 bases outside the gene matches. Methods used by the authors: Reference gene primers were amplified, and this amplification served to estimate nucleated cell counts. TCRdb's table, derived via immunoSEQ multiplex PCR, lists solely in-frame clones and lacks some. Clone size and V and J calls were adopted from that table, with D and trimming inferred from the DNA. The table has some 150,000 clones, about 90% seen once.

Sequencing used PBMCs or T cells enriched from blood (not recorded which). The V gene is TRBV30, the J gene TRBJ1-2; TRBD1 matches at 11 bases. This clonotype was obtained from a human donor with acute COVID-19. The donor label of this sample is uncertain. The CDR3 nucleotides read TGTGCCTGGAGTGCCGGGACAGGGGGCTATGGCTACACCTTC. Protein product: CAWSAGTGGYGYTF.